This paragraph covers one TCR beta chain sequence. The sample is drawn from a study of OX40 agonist ivuxolimab in advanced cancers. V dropped 0 bases and J dropped 3 bases, with 9 bases sitting between them. There are 14 residues in the CDR3. CDR1 is SGHTA and CDR2 is FQGNSA in the germline V gene. Produced via immunoSEQ multiplex PCR; TCRdb's table is partial and in-frame only. The sample has over 150,000 clones, 90% to 95% seen once. Sequencing used CD4+ or CD8+ T cells sorted from blood, obtained in a trial of the OX40 agonist ivuxolimab. This chain connects TRBV7-2 to TRBJ2-7; D remains ambiguous. This clonotype was obtained from an adult with an advanced solid tumor such as melanoma, head and neck, liver or kidney cancer. CDR3 protein: CASSLAADFYEQYF. CDR3 nucleotide sequence: TGTGCCAGCAGCTTAGCCGCAGACTTCTACGAGCAGTACTTC.